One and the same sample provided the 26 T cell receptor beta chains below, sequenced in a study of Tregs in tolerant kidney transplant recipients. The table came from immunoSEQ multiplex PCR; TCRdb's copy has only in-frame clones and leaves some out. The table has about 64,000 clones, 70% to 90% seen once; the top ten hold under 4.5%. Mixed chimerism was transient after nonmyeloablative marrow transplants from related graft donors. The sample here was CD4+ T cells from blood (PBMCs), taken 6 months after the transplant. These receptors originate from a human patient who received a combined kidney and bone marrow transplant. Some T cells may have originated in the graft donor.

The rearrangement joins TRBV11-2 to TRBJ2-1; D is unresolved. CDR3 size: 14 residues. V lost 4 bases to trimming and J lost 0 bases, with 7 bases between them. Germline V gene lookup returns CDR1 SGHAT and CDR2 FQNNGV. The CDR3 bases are TGTGCCAGCAGCTCCCCATTCTCCTACAATGAGCAGTTCTTC. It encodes CASSSPFSYNEQFF.

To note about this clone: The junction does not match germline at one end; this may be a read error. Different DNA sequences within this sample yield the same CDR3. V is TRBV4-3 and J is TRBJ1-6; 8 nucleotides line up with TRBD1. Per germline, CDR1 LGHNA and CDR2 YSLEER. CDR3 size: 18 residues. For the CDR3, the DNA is TGCGCCAGCAGCCAAGAAAACAGGGGGTGGGGGAGCAATTCCCCCCTCCACTTT. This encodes CASSQENRGWGSNSPLHF.

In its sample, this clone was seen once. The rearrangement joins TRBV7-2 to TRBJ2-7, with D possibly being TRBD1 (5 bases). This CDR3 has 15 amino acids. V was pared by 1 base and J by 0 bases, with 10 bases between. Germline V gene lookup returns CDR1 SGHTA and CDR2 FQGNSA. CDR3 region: CASSLEGSRSYEQYF. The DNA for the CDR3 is TGTGCCAGCAGCTTAGAGGGGTCGCGCTCCTACGAGCAGTACTTC.

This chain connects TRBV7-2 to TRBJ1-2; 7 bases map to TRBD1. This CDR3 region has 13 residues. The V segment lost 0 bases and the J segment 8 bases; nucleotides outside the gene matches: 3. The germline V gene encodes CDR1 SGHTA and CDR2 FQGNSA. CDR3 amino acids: CASSLAGGGGYTF. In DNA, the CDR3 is TGTGCCAGCAGCTTAGCAGGGGGCGGGGGCTACACCTTC.

The chain's CDR3 is CASSSTGRDSPLHF. In DNA, the CDR3 is TGTGCCAGCTCGTCGACAGGGCGGGATTCACCCCTCCACTTT. The J gene is TRBJ1-6, the V gene TRBV18, with TRBD1 matching 7 bases. The CDR3 contains 14 residues. The junction had 7 bases not matched to a gene; V was cut back by 6 bases and J by 8 bases. Germline CDR1 KGHSH, CDR2 LQKENI.

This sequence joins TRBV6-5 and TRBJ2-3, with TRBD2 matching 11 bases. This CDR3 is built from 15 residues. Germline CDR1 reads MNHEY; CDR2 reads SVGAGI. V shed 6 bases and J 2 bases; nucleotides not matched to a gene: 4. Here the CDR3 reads CASSLAGGPTDTQYF. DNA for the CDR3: TGTGCCAGCAGCTTAGCGGGGGGGCCCACAGATACGCAGTATTTT.

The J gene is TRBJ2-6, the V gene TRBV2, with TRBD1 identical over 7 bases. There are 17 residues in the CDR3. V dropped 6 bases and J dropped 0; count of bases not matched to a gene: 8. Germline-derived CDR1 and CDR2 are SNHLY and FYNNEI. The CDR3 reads CASSYGTVSSGANVLTF. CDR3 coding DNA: TGTGCCAGCAGCTACGGGACAGTAAGCTCTGGGGCCAACGTCCTGACTTTC.

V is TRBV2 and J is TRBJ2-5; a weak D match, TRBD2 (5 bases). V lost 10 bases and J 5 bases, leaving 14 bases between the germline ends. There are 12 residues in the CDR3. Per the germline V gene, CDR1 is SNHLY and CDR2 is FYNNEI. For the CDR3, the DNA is TGTGCCACCCACCGGCGCGGGGAGACCCAGTACTTC. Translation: CATHRRGETQYF.

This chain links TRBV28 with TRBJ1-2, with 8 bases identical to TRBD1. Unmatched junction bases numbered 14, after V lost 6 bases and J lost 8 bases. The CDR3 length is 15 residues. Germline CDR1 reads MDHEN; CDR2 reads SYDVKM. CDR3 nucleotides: TGTGCCAGCAGGGACAGGGCACGCAAATGGCAGGGCTACACCTTC. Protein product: CASRDRARKWQGYTF.

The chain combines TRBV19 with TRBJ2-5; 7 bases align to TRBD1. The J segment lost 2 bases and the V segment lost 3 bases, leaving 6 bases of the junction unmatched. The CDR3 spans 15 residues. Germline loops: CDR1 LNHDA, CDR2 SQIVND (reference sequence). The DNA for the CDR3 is TGTGCCAGTAGTATCCCGGACAGGCGACAAGAGACCCAGTACTTC. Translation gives CASSIPDRRQETQYF.

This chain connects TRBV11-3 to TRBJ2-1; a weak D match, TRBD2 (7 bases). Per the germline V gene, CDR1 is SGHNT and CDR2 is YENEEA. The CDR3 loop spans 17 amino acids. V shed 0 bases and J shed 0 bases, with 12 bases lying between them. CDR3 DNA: TGTGCCAGCAGCTTAGATTGGGAGGGGGTCTCCTACAATGAGCAGTTCTTC. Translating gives CASSLDWEGVSYNEQFF.

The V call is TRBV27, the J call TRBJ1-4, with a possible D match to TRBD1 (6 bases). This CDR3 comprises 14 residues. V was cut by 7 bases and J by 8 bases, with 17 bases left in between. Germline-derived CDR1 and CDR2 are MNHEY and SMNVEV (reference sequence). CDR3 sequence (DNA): TGTGCCAGCAAGGTTTTGGGGGCCGCCGAAAAACTGTTTTTT. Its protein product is CASKVLGAAEKLFF.

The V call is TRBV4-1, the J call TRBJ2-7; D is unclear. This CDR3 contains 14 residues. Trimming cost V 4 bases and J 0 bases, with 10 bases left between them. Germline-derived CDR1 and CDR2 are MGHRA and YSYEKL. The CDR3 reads CASSPHPYSYEQYF. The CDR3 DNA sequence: TGCGCCAGCAGCCCGCATCCCTACTCCTACGAGCAGTACTTC.

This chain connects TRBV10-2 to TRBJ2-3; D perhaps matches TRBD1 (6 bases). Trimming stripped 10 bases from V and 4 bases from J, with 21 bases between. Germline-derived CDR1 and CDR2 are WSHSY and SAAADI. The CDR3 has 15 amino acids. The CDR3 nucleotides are TGCGCCACCGCTCGAGGGGGATTCGGCGCAGATACGCAGTATTTT. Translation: CATARGGFGADTQYF.

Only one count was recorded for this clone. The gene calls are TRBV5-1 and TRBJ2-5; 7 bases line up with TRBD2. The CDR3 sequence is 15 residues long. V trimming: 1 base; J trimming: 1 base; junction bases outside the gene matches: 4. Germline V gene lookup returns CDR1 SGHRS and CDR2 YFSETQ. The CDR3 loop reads CASSLRASGQETQYF. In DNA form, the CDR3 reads TGCGCCAGCAGCTTGAGGGCTAGCGGCCAAGAGACCCAGTACTTC.

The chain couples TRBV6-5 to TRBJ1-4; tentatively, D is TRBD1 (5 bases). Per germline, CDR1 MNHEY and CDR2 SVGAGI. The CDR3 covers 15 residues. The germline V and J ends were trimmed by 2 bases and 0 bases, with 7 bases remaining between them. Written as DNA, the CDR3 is TGTGCCAGCAGTTACGTCAGGGCAACTAATGAAAAACTGTTTTTT. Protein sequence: CASSYVRATNEKLFF.

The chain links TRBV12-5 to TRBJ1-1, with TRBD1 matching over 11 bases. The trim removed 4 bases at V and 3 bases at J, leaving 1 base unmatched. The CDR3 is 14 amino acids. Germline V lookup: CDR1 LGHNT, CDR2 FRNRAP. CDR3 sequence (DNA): TGTGCTAGTGGTTCGGGACAGGGGGACACTGAAGCTTTCTTT. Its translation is CASGSGQGDTEAFF.

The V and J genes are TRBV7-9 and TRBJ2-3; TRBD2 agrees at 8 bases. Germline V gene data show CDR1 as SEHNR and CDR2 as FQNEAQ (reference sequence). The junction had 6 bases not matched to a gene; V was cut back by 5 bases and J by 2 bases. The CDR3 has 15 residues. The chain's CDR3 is CASSQRTSLTDTQYF. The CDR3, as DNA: TGTGCCAGCAGCCAGAGGACTAGCCTCACAGATACGCAGTATTTT.

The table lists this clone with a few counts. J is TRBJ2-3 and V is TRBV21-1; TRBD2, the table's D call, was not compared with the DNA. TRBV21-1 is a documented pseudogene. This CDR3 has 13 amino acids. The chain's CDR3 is CASSIPYWDTQYF. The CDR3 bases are TGTGCCAGCAGCATCCCCTATTGGGATACGCAGTATTTT.

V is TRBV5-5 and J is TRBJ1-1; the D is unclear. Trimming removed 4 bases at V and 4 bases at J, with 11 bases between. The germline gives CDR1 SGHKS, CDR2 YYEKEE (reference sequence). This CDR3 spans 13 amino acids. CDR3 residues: CASSPLESTEAFF. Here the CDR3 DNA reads TGTGCCAGCAGCCCCTTAGAGAGCACTGAAGCTTTCTTT.

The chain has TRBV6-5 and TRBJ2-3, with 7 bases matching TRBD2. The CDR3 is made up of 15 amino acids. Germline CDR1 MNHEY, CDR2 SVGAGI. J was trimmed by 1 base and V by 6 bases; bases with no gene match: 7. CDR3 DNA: TGTGCCAGCAGGTATAGCGGGCTGGGCACAGATACGCAGTATTTT. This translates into CASRYSGLGTDTQYF.

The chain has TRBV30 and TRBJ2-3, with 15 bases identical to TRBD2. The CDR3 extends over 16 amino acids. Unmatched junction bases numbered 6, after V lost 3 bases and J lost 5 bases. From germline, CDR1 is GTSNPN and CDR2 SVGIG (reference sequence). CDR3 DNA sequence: TGTGCCTGGAGCCTGGGACTAGCGGGGGGAGGAGATACGCAGTATTTT. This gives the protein CAWSLGLAGGGDTQYF.

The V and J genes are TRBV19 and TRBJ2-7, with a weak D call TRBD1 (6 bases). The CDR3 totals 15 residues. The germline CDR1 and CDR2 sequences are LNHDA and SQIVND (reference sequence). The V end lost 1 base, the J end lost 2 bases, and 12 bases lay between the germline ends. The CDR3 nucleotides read TGTGCCAGTAGTATAGGCCAGGGGAACACCTACGAGCAGTACTTC. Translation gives CASSIGQGNTYEQYF.

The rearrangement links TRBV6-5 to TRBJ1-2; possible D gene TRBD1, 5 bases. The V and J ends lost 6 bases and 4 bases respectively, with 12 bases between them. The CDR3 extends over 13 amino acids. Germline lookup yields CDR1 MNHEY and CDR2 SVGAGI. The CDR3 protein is CASRSDSFYGYTF. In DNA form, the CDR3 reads TGTGCCAGCAGAAGCGACAGCTTCTATGGCTACACCTTC.

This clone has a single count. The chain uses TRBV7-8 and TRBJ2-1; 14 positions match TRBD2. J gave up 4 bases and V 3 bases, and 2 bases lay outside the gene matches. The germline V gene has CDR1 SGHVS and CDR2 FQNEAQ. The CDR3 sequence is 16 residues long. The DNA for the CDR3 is TGTGCCAGCAGCTTGGGACTAGCGGGAGCGTACAATGAGCAGTTCTTC. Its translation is CASSLGLAGAYNEQFF.

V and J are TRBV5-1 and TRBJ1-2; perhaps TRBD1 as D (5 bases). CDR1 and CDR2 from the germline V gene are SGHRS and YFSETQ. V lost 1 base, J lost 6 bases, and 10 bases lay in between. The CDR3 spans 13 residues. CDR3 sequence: CASSLQGFDGYTF. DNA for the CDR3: TGCGCCAGCAGCTTGCAGGGTTTCGATGGCTACACCTTC.